This T cell receptor beta chain was identified during a study of blood T cell repertoires in COVID-19. At the level of the study: Collection of acute and convalescent COVID-19 samples took place in the United States, Italy and Spain. Sample material is recorded as cDNA or gDNA derived from T cells, B-cell-depleted T cells, or PBMCs.

Methods used by the authors: Amplification with reference gene primers provided the estimates of nucleated cell counts. Assay: immunoSEQ multiplex PCR; the TCRdb copy retains only in-frame clones and omits some. The DNA was the basis for D and trimming; V, J and clone size are from that table. The profile shows around 120,000 clones, 65% to 80% of them singletons. This sequence originates from a man between 65 and 85 years old with acute or convalescent COVID-19. Sample: peripheral blood.

The CDR3 sequence is CASSYFGTGRSSPLHF. The CDR3 region has the DNA TGTGCCAGCAGTTACTTCGGGACAGGGCGGTCTTCACCCCTCCACTTT. The J gene is TRBJ1-6, the V gene TRBV28, with 9 positions matching TRBD1. This CDR3 spans 16 amino acids. Germline lookup yields CDR1 MDHEN and CDR2 SYDVKM. The trim removed 4 bases at V and 9 bases at J, leaving 10 bases unmatched. Together with reference TRBV28 and TRBJ1-6, the CDR3 gives the full variable domain: DVKVTQSSRYLVKRTGEKVFLECVQDMDHENMFWYRQDPGLGLRLIYFSYDVKMKEKGDIPEGYSVSREKKERFSLILESASTNQTSMYLCASSYFGTGRSSPLHFGNGTRLTVT.